Shown below are 30 T cell receptor beta chains from a single sample sequenced in a study of blood T cell repertoires in COVID-19. Assay used: immunoSEQ multiplex PCR; TCRdb lists only in-frame clones, some missing. The sample records roughly 64,000 clones, around three quarters being singletons. Sequencing was performed on peripheral blood. Every receptor here comes from a human donor in a cohort sampled during active COVID-19.

The rearrangement joins TRBV5-1 to TRBJ1-2; TRBD1 matches at 7 bases. V shed 0 bases, J shed 2 bases, and the junction held 7 bases outside the gene matches. The CDR3 extends over 16 amino acids. Germline loops: CDR1 SGHRS, CDR2 YFSETQ. DNA of the CDR3: TGCGCCAGCAGCTTGGGCGACAGGGAAGGCAACTATGGCTACACCTTC. Residues: CASSLGDREGNYGYTF. Using reference TRBV5-1 and TRBJ1-2 for the parts outside the CDR3, the full variable domain is KAGVTQTPRYLIKTRGQQVTLSCSPISGHRSVSWYQQTPGQGLQFLFEYFSETQRNKGNFPGRFSGRQFSNSRSEMNVSTLELGDSALYLCASSLGDREGNYGYTFGSGTRLTVV.

The rearrangement links TRBV7-3 to TRBJ2-3; 14 bases line up with TRBD2. Per germline, CDR1 SGHTA and CDR2 FQGTGA. The CDR3 loop spans 17 amino acids. V was pared by 5 bases and J by 1 base, with 5 bases of the junction left unmatched. The CDR3 loop is CASSRETSGGGTDTQYF. For the CDR3, the DNA is TGTGCCAGCAGCCGTGAGACTAGCGGGGGGGGCACAGATACGCAGTATTTT.

This clone was detected only a few times. This rearrangement joins TRBV19 to TRBJ2-1; 10 bases are shared with TRBD2. The CDR3 runs to 14 residues. Looked up from germline, CDR1 is LNHDA and CDR2 is SQIVND (reference sequence). J gave up 8 bases and V 5 bases, and 6 bases lay outside the gene matches. The CDR3 coding sequence is TGTGCCAGTAGTCGAGCGGGGGGGCCCGATGAGCAGTTCTTC. Translated, it gives CASSRAGGPDEQFF.

This clone was seen only once. The chain couples TRBV7-9 to TRBJ2-1, with D tentatively TRBD2 (6 bases). Germline V gene lookup returns CDR1 SEHNR and CDR2 FQNEAQ (reference sequence). The CDR3 spans 13 residues. Trimming shortened V by 1 base and J by 9 bases, and 10 bases separated the two germline ends. The CDR3 sequence: CASSLDLSGEQFF. In DNA, the CDR3 is TGTGCCAGCAGCTTAGATCTTAGCGGTGAGCAGTTCTTC.

The gene calls are TRBV11-2 and TRBJ2-2; D not resolved. The V and J ends lost 6 bases and 4 bases respectively, with 9 bases between them. The CDR3 extends over 13 amino acids. The germline gives CDR1 SGHAT, CDR2 FQNNGV. The DNA of the CDR3 is TGTGCCAGCAGACTTGCACCCACCGGGGAGCTGTTTTTT. As protein: CASRLAPTGELFF.

This clone has a handful of counts. The chain combines TRBV30 with TRBJ2-5; perhaps TRBD2 as D (6 bases). Germline loops: CDR1 GTSNPN, CDR2 SVGIG (reference sequence). This CDR3 has 18 residues. Trimming removed 1 base at V and 5 bases at J, with 26 bases between. The CDR3 DNA reads as TGTGCCTGGAGTGCGCTCGGAGGGACCACCCTTTCCCGGGAGACCCAGTACTTC. As protein: CAWSALGGTTLSRETQYF.

The gene calls are TRBV6-2 or TRBV6-3 and TRBJ1-4, with D perhaps matching TRBD1 (5 bases). The CDR3 contains 14 residues. The V end was cut by 6 bases, the J end by 5 bases, with 13 bases between. Germline loops: CDR1 MNHEY, CDR2 SVGEGT. CDR3: CASSDGGSNEKLFF. In DNA, the CDR3 is TGTGCCAGCAGCGACGGGGGGTCGAATGAAAAACTGTTTTTT.

In nucleotides, the CDR3 is TGCGCCAGCAGCTACGGTGGTGGGGGGAGCTCCTACAATGAGCAGTTCTTC. Amino acid sequence: CASSYGGGGSSYNEQFF. The chain carries TRBV5-1 and TRBJ2-1, with a weak D call TRBD2 (6 bases). The CDR3 is made up of 17 amino acids. The germline V gene has CDR1 SGHRS and CDR2 YFSETQ. V gave up 3 bases and J gave up 0 bases, with 16 bases separating them.

By share, this clone counts as medium-sized (0.01 to 0.1%). The rearrangement links TRBV29-1 to TRBJ2-7; no firm D call. This CDR3 region has 11 residues. Germline V gene sequence: CDR1 SQVTM, CDR2 ANQGSEA. Trimming cost V 5 bases and J 7 bases, with 12 bases left between them. In DNA form, the CDR3 reads TGCAGCGTTTTCCTCGCGCGGGAGCAGTACTTC. Residues: CSVFLAREQYF.

This rearrangement joins TRBV25-1 to TRBJ1-5; TRBD1 is a possible D gene (6 bases). The CDR3 spans 13 residues. Deletions cut 5 bases from V and 4 bases from J, with 9 bases between. Germline CDR1 reads MGHDK; CDR2 reads SYGVNS. The CDR3 coding sequence is TGTGCCAGCAGTAAACAGGGTAATCAGCCCCAGCATTTT. It yields the protein CASSKQGNQPQHF.

The V and J genes are TRBV15 and TRBJ1-2; D is unresolved. Per the germline V gene, CDR1 is LNHNV and CDR2 is YYDKDF (reference sequence). The germline V and J ends were trimmed by 0 bases and 8 bases, with 22 bases remaining between them. This CDR3 comprises 17 residues. The CDR3: CATSRDGWASNSGGYTF. In nucleotides, the CDR3 is TGTGCCACCAGCAGAGATGGCTGGGCTAGCAACTCGGGAGGCTACACCTTC.

V is TRBV29-1 and J is TRBJ2-1; possible D gene TRBD2, 6 bases. The CDR3 spans 12 residues. V dropped 7 bases and J dropped 5 bases, with 12 bases sitting between them. The germline CDR1 and CDR2 sequences are SQVTM and ANQGSEA. This CDR3 reads CSGGEMDNEQFF. As DNA, the CDR3 is TGCAGCGGGGGGGAGATGGACAATGAGCAGTTCTTC.

The V and J genes are TRBV7-9 and TRBJ2-3; D possibly corresponds to TRBD1 (5 bases). Trimming shortened V by 11 bases and J by 4 bases, and 16 bases separated the two germline ends. CDR1 is SEHNR and CDR2 is FQNEAQ in the germline V gene (reference sequence). CDR3 size: 13 residues. This CDR3 is CAVGSRVSDTQYF. The CDR3 DNA reads as TGTGCCGTCGGATCCAGGGTCTCAGATACGCAGTATTTT.

The chain links TRBV6-5 to TRBJ2-7, with 8 nucleotides matching TRBD1. V gave up 4 bases and J gave up 1 base; unmatched junction bases: 6. This CDR3 has 15 residues. The germline V gene encodes CDR1 MNHEY and CDR2 SVGAGI. CDR3 DNA: TGTGCCAGCAGTTCCCGGGACAGGAAATCCTACGAGCAGTACTTC. Encoded protein: CASSSRDRKSYEQYF.

The chain links TRBV10-3 to TRBJ1-3; 8 nucleotides agree with TRBD1. V shed 2 bases, J shed 4 bases, and the junction held 7 bases outside the gene matches. CDR1 ENHRY and CDR2 SYGVKD come from the germline V gene. The CDR3 loop spans 16 amino acids. The CDR3 DNA follows: TGTGCCATCAGTGAGCGGACAGGGTTAACCGGAAACACCATATATTTT. Translation gives CAISERTGLTGNTIYF.

The V and J genes are TRBV6-2 or TRBV6-3 and TRBJ2-3, with 14 bases lining up with TRBD2. Unmatched junction bases numbered 4, after V lost 5 bases and J lost 3 bases. Germline-derived CDR1 and CDR2 are MNHEY and SVGEGT. CDR3 size: 16 residues. The CDR3 nucleotides are TGTGCCAGCAGTCAAGGGACTAGCGGGGGAACAGATACGCAGTATTTT. It yields the protein CASSQGTSGGTDTQYF.

The chain joins TRBV19 to TRBJ2-5; D is perhaps TRBD1 (6 bases). Trimming took off 6 bases at V and 2 bases at J, with 7 bases between the two ends. The CDR3 runs 12 residues. Germline-derived CDR1 and CDR2 are LNHDA and SQIVND (reference sequence). In nucleotides, the CDR3 is TGTGCCAGTAGACAGGGACAAGAGACCCAGTACTTC. It codes for CASRQGQETQYF. The full variable domain, its missing parts supplied by reference TRBV19 and TRBJ2-5, is DGGITQSPKYLFRKEGQNVTLSCEQNLNHDAMYWYRQDPGQGLRLIYYSQIVNDFQKGDIAEGYSVSREKKESFPLTVTSAQKNPTAFYLCASRQGQETQYFGPGTRLLVL.

The V and J genes are TRBV7-9 and TRBJ2-1, with 10 bases lining up with TRBD2. Trimming took 5 bases from V and 10 from J; bases not matched to a gene: 5. Germline lookup yields CDR1 SEHNR and CDR2 FQNEAQ (reference sequence). The CDR3 sequence is 13 residues long. CDR3: CASSTSGGAEQFF. The DNA of the CDR3 is TGTGCCAGCAGCACCAGCGGGGGGGCCGAGCAGTTCTTC.

This sequence joins TRBV30 and TRBJ2-5; 8 bases match TRBD1. The ends lost 8 bases at V and 5 bases at J; junction bases unmatched: 7. The CDR3 loop spans 12 amino acids. Germline CDR1 GTSNPN, CDR2 SVGIG (reference sequence). The CDR3 sequence: CAGQGALETQYF. The CDR3 DNA is TGTGCCGGTCAGGGGGCTTTGGAGACCCAGTACTTC.

J is TRBJ2-7 and V is TRBV11-2; 10 bases fit TRBD1. Germline CDR1 reads SGHAT; CDR2 reads FQNNGV. The V gene end was trimmed by 6 bases and the J gene end by 3 bases; junction bases not matched to a gene: 5. The CDR3 covers 14 residues. The CDR3 is CASRGGQGRYEQYF. CDR3 in DNA: TGTGCCAGCAGGGGGGGACAGGGGCGCTACGAGCAGTACTTC.

The chain is built from TRBV6-1 and TRBJ2-6; 7 bases match TRBD2. The CDR3 length is 17 residues. CDR1 is MNHNS, CDR2 SASEGT, per germline. Trimming took 3 bases from V and 1 from J; bases not matched to a gene: 6. The CDR3 nucleotides read TGTGCCAGCAGTGACAAGGGAGGGATTTCTGGGGCCAACGTCCTGACTTTC. It translates to CASSDKGGISGANVLTF.

The V and J genes are TRBV19 and TRBJ2-3; 7 nucleotides match TRBD1. Per germline, CDR1 LNHDA and CDR2 SQIVND (reference sequence). The CDR3 totals 13 residues. With V trimmed by 10 bases and J by 3 bases, 7 bases remained unmatched. The CDR3 reads CATQTGSTDTQYF. The CDR3 DNA is TGTGCCACACAGACAGGGTCGACAGATACGCAGTATTTT.

This clone occurred once. The chain recombines TRBV11-2 with TRBJ2-5; 8 bases are shared with TRBD1. Germline V CDR1 and CDR2: SGHAT, FQNNGV. The CDR3 totals 15 residues. V was clipped by 5 bases and J by 0 bases; unmatched bases: 5. The CDR3, as DNA: TGTGCCAGCAGCCGCGACAGGGGCCACCAAGAGACCCAGTACTTC. It specifies CASSRDRGHQETQYF.

The V gene is TRBV7-2, the J gene TRBJ2-5; TRBD2 agrees at 9 bases. This CDR3 comprises 15 residues. The germline V gene encodes CDR1 SGHTA and CDR2 FQGNSA. The ends lost 5 bases at V and 3 bases at J; junction bases unmatched: 7. CDR3 residues: CASSKSGGREETQYF. CDR3 in DNA: TGTGCCAGCAGCAAGAGCGGGGGGAGAGAAGAGACCCAGTACTTC. The variable domain in full, with the rest retrieved from reference TRBV7-2 and TRBJ2-5, is GAGVSQSPSNKVTEKGKDVELRCDPISGHTALYWYRQSLGQGLEFLIYFQGNSAPDKSGLPSDRFSAERTGGSVSTLTIQRTQQEDSAVYLCASSKSGGREETQYFGPGTRLLVL.

This clone appeared once. The chain recombines TRBV5-1 with TRBJ2-3; TRBD2 might be the D (5 bases). In germline, CDR1 is SGHRS, CDR2 YFSETQ. CDR3 length equals 16 residues. Trimming removed 0 bases from V and 2 bases from J, with 13 bases in between. CDR3 nucleotide sequence: TGCGCCAGCAGCTTGGGATCGGGGTCCCTCACAGATACGCAGTATTTT. This encodes CASSLGSGSLTDTQYF.

This clone showed up just a few times. The chain couples TRBV7-2 to TRBJ2-3; 8 bases line up with TRBD2. Germline lookup yields CDR1 SGHTA and CDR2 FQGNSA. This CDR3 region has 15 residues. J gave up 0 bases and V 3 bases, and 2 bases lay outside the gene matches. The DNA for the CDR3 is TGTGCCAGCAGCTTTAGCGGGACTAGCACAGATACGCAGTATTTT. Residues: CASSFSGTSTDTQYF.

CDR3 residues: CASSEDLTANTEAFF. The CDR3 region has the DNA TGTGCCAGCAGTGAAGATTTGACAGCAAACACTGAAGCTTTCTTT. This chain joins TRBV2 and TRBJ1-1; weak D call: TRBD1 (5 bases). The CDR3 sequence is 15 residues long. V lost 1 base and J lost 2, with 11 bases in between. Germline V gives CDR1 SNHLY, CDR2 FYNNEI.

The chain joins TRBV28 to TRBJ2-5, with D perhaps TRBD2 (6 bases). This CDR3 has 15 amino acids. V lost 4 bases and J 5 bases, leaving 17 bases between the germline ends. Germline CDR1 MDHEN, CDR2 SYDVKM. DNA of the CDR3: TGTGCCAGCAGTTCCCCCTCTACTAGCCCGGAGACCCAGTACTTC. Encoded protein: CASSSPSTSPETQYF.

This clone is termed medium-sized. This chain links TRBV30 with TRBJ1-6; 8 nucleotides match TRBD1. The CDR3 has 12 residues. Germline-derived CDR1 and CDR2 are GTSNPN and SVGIG (reference sequence). Trimming removed 7 bases from V and 8 bases from J; junction bases left unmatched: 4. The CDR3 is CASQTGDSPLHF. Written as DNA, the CDR3 is TGTGCCTCCCAGACAGGGGATTCACCCCTCCACTTT.

This clone was seen only a few times. The rearrangement links TRBV28 to TRBJ2-3, with D maybe TRBD2 (5 bases). Germline V gene sequence: CDR1 MDHEN, CDR2 SYDVKM. The CDR3 runs to 13 residues. Trimming took 5 bases from V and 6 from J, leaving 12 bases between them. The CDR3 coding sequence is TGTGCCAGCAGTGCGGGCCCGGCCGATACGCAGTATTTT. It codes for CASSAGPADTQYF.